A selection of T cell receptor beta chains follows, all from one sample in a study of T cell repertoires in cytomegalovirus infection. Their antigen targets remain unknown. MiXCR, applied by TCRdb to the reads, yields one record per CDR3 protein. The repertoire consists of more than 110,000 distinct CDR3 sequences, with approximately 30% occurring once and the leading ten covering 45% to 60%. The sequencing here drew on CD8+ T cells from cultured PBMCs, taken from culture after CMV antigen stimulation. The receptors were gathered from a human donor in good health (CMV status not recorded). Some clones in this sample may be carry-over from other donors' samples. Each CDR3 is given with its conserved first and last residue. D genes are given only for firm matches. Expanded clones are given a class, and other clones once, few, many or no size at all.

V gene	clone size	D gene	J gene	CDR3 protein	CDR3 DNA
TRBV12-3/TRBV12-4	once	.	TRBJ2-5	CASGGQGETQYF	TGTGCCAGCGGGGGGCAGGGGGAGACCCAGTACTTC
TRBV4-1	.	.	TRBJ1-5	CASSPIEGYNQPQHF	TGCGCCAGCAGCCCGATTGAAGGCTACAATCAGCCCCAGCATTTT
TRBV4-3	.	.	TRBJ1-1	CASSQDLGGTEAFF	TGCGCCAGCAGCCAAGATCTTGGGGGCACTGAAGCTTTCTTT
TRBV7-6	few	.	TRBJ2-3	CASRQGPGRTDTQYF	TGTGCCAGCAGACAAGGACCCGGGCGCACAGATACGCAGTATTTT
TRBV4-1	.	.	TRBJ1-1	CASSQLDRIEAFF	TGCGCCAGCAGCCAACTCGACAGGATAGAAGCTTTCTTT
TRBV19	many	TRBD1	TRBJ1-5	CASSMGQNNQPQHF	TGTGCCAGTAGTATGGGACAGAACAATCAGCCCCAGCATTTT
TRBV4-1	many	.	TRBJ2-4	CASSQDSDSLAKNIQYF	TGCGCCAGCAGCCAAGATAGTGACTCGCTAGCCAAAAACATTCAGTACTTC
TRBV6-5	many	.	TRBJ2-3	CASRPYRTSDTQYF	TGTGCCAGCAGGCCTTACAGGACCAGCGATACGCAGTATTTT
TRBV4-1	.	.	TRBJ2-5	CASSQDEAGIRETQYF	TGCGCCAGCAGCCAAGATGAGGCAGGGATACGAGAGACCCAGTACTTC
TRBV19	.	TRBD2	TRBJ2-1	CASSIKTSGAANEQFF	TGTGCCAGTAGTATCAAGACTAGCGGGGCGGCCAATGAGCAGTTCTTC
TRBV12-3/TRBV12-4	.	.	TRBJ2-3	CASSFVQGLTDTQYF	TGTGCCAGCAGTTTTGTACAGGGCTTGACAGATACGCAGTATTTT
TRBV7-4	.	.	TRBJ1-2	CATLVDGYTF	TGTGCCACGCTGGTGGACGGCTACACCTTC
TRBV29-1	.	.	TRBJ1-2	CSVDSLEWGYTF	TGCAGCGTTGACAGCCTGGAGTGGGGCTACACCTTC
TRBV4-1	.	.	TRBJ1-1	CASSQDPQGVTEAFF	TGCGCCAGCAGCCAAGATCCCCAGGGAGTCACTGAAGCTTTCTTT
TRBV12-3/TRBV12-4	.	TRBD2	TRBJ2-1	CASRELAGGSHEQFF	TGTGCCAGCAGAGAACTAGCGGGGGGGTCCCATGAGCAGTTCTTC
TRBV7-2	.	TRBD2	TRBJ2-3	CASSYTSGGVPDTQYF	TGTGCCAGCAGCTACACTAGCGGGGGGGTCCCAGATACGCAGTATTTT
TRBV7-8	once	TRBD2	TRBJ2-7	CASSLLAGGFEQYF	TGTGCCAGCAGCTTACTAGCGGGGGGGTTCGAGCAGTACTTC
TRBV20-1	.	.	TRBJ2-3	CSAWETSSDTQYF	TGCAGTGCTTGGGAGACTAGTTCAGATACGCAGTATTTT
TRBV12-3/TRBV12-4	.	.	TRBJ2-2	CASSLGFPDLNTGELFF	TGTGCCAGCAGTTTAGGGTTTCCGGACCTGAACACCGGGGAGCTGTTTTTT
TRBV7-6	few	TRBD1	TRBJ2-1	CASSSVGQLTYNEQFF	TGTGCCAGCAGCTCTGTGGGACAGCTTACGTACAATGAGCAGTTCTTC
TRBV7-8	many	TRBD2	TRBJ2-5	CASSLDETSGEETQYF	TGTGCCAGCAGCTTAGATGAGACTAGCGGGGAAGAGACCCAGTACTTC
TRBV27	.	TRBD1	TRBJ1-5	CANTLTGLGNQPQHF	TGTGCCAACACCTTGACAGGGTTGGGCAATCAGCCCCAGCATTTT
TRBV27	few	.	TRBJ2-7	CASSLGGIAYEQYF	TGTGCCAGCAGTTTAGGGGGCATCGCCTACGAGCAGTACTTC
TRBV6-1	few	TRBD2	TRBJ2-1	CASTGLAGGLYNEQFF	TGTGCCAGCACCGGACTAGCGGGGGGACTTTACAATGAGCAGTTCTTC
TRBV7-9	few	.	TRBJ2-7	CASSLQGGLQQQYF	TGTGCCAGCAGCTTACAGGGGGGCCTCCAGCAGCAGTACTTC
TRBV7-2	.	.	TRBJ1-1	CASSLVVGSNTEAFF	TGTGCCAGCAGCTTAGTGGTAGGATCGAACACTGAAGCTTTCTTT